This is a list of T cell receptor beta chains from one sample in a study of T cells in Graves' hyperthyroidism and ophthalmopathy. From the multiplex PCR reads, TCRdb called clonotypes with MiXCR, one entry per CDR3 protein. The table includes 540,000 or so distinct CDR3 sequences, about 45% detected once. The sample was peripheral blood or thyroid tissue (not recorded which). The receptors come from an adult woman with Graves' disease, either hyperthyroidism or ophthalmopathy (not recorded which). The CDR3 runs from the conserved cysteine through the conserved F or W. D genes are given only for firm matches. Size is omitted from some rows. Given values are once, few, many or a class for expanded clones.

D: -; size: -; V: TRBV28; J: TRBJ1-2; DNA: TGTGCCAGCGGGGTAGTAGTTGAAGCTGGCTACACCTTC; CDR3: CASGVVVEAGYTF
D: -; size: many; V: TRBV7-2; J: TRBJ1-5; DNA: TGTGCCAGCAGCTTAGCCGGACCGGGGCAGCCCCAGCATTTT; CDR3: CASSLAGPGQPQHF
D: -; size: many; V: TRBV4-1; J: TRBJ2-5; DNA: TGCGCCAGCAGCCAAGCGGCTAGGGTCGGCGGGGAGACCCAGTACTTC; CDR3: CASSQAARVGGETQYF
D: TRBD1; size: many; V: TRBV7-8; J: TRBJ1-6; DNA: TGTGCCAGCAGCCTACCCCCTTCGAGGACAGGGGCCCTAGGGTCACCCCTCCACTTT; CDR3: CASSLPPSRTGALGSPLHF
D: -; size: -; V: TRBV6-5; J: TRBJ1-4; DNA: TGTGCCAGCTGTGACGGAATTGAAAAACTGTTTTTT; CDR3: CASCDGIEKLFF
D: TRBD1; size: -; V: TRBV7-8; J: TRBJ2-5; DNA: TGTGCCAGCAGCAACGGACAGGGCTTC; CDR3: CASSNGQGF
D: TRBD1; size: -; V: TRBV13; J: TRBJ2-6; DNA: TGTGCCACGCGTAGAGACAGGGGGGGTTACTCTGGGGCCAACGTCCTGACTTTC; CDR3: CATRRDRGGYSGANVLTF
D: -; size: -; V: TRBV20-1; J: TRBJ1-5; DNA: TGCAGTGCTAGAGATCCCGGGCGGCTTAGCAATCAGCCCCAGCATTTT; CDR3: CSARDPGRLSNQPQHF
D: -; size: -; V: TRBV25-1; J: TRBJ2-7; DNA: TGTGCCAGCAGTGAATACGGAAGGGGAGGCCTCCACGAGCAGTACTTC; CDR3: CASSEYGRGGLHEQYF
D: TRBD1; size: -; V: TRBV5-1; J: TRBJ2-5; DNA: TGCGCCAGCTTCCAGGGACAGGGTTTTCAAGAGACCCAGTACTTC; CDR3: CASFQGQGFQETQYF
D: -; size: many; V: TRBV5-8; J: TRBJ1-5; DNA: TGTGCCAGCAGCCTTCGCATCAGGGGCCAGCCCCAGCATTTT; CDR3: CASSLRIRGQPQHF
D: -; size: -; V: TRBV2; J: TRBJ1-5; DNA: TGTGCCAGCGCTAGGAAGCATGGCAATCAGCCCCAGCATTTT; CDR3: CASARKHGNQPQHF
D: TRBD1; size: -; V: TRBV2; J: TRBJ1-5; DNA: TGTGCCAGCAGTTTTCTCGGGACAGGGTTTTGGCCCCAGCATTTT; CDR3: CASSFLGTGFWPQHF
D: -; size: -; V: TRBV7-6; J: TRBJ1-6; DNA: TGTGCCAGCAGCCCAGTGGGGAAGGTAACCCTCCACTTT; CDR3: CASSPVGKVTLHF
D: -; size: many; V: TRBV5-1; J: TRBJ2-2; DNA: TGCGCCAGCAGCTCGACAGTCAACACCGGGGAGCTGTTTTTT; CDR3: CASSSTVNTGELFF
D: TRBD2; size: -; V: TRBV29-1; J: TRBJ2-5; DNA: TGCAGCGTCGGCGGGACTAGCGGGAAACAAGAGACCCAGTACTTC; CDR3: CSVGGTSGKQETQYF
D: -; size: few; V: TRBV6-1; J: TRBJ2-7; DNA: TGTGCCAGCAGCCGTGAGCAGTACTTC; CDR3: CASSREQYF
D: TRBD1; size: -; V: TRBV7-9; J: TRBJ1-5; DNA: TGTGCCAGCAGCTTAGACAGGGGGAACAATCAGCCCCAGCATTTT; CDR3: CASSLDRGNNQPQHF
D: TRBD1; size: -; V: TRBV7-9; J: TRBJ2-5; DNA: TGTGCCACCAGTGATTGGGGACAGGCCCAGTACTTC; CDR3: CATSDWGQAQYF
D: -; size: -; V: TRBV7-2; J: TRBJ2-5; DNA: TGTGCCAGCAGCTTCTGGGGAAGGGAGACCCAGTACTTC; CDR3: CASSFWGRETQYF
D: -; size: many; V: TRBV6-1; J: TRBJ2-5; DNA: TGTGCCAGCAGCGCAGCAGGAGAGACCCAGTACTTC; CDR3: CASSAAGETQYF
D: -; size: many; V: TRBV2; J: TRBJ1-4; DNA: TGTGCCAGCAGTGCAACTTGGGGAGAAAAACTGTTTTTT; CDR3: CASSATWGEKLFF
D: -; size: -; V: TRBV7-4; J: TRBJ2-5; DNA: TGTGCCAGCAGTCCCCAGGGCGGCCAAGAGACCCAGTACTTC; CDR3: CASSPQGGQETQYF
D: TRBD1; size: few; V: TRBV20-1; J: TRBJ2-7; DNA: TGCAGTGCCGCGACAGGGGGCTACGAGCAGTACTTC; CDR3: CSAATGGYEQYF
D: -; size: many; V: TRBV18; J: TRBJ1-2; DNA: TGTGCCAGCTCAACAGGGTACGGCTACACCTTC; CDR3: CASSTGYGYTF
D: -; size: many; V: TRBV20-1; J: TRBJ1-4; DNA: TGCAGTGCTAGAGATAGCACAGGCGGGACCATTAATGAAAAACTGTTTTTT; CDR3: CSARDSTGGTINEKLFF
D: TRBD2; size: -; V: TRBV15; J: TRBJ2-2; DNA: TGTGCCACCAGCACCACTGAGCGGGGGTCCGCCGGGGAGCTGTTTTTT; CDR3: CATSTTERGSAGELFF
D: -; size: many; V: TRBV28; J: TRBJ2-7; DNA: TGTGCCAGCAGTTTAGTGGAGTACGAGCAGTACTTC; CDR3: CASSLVEYEQYF
D: -; size: many; V: TRBV28; J: TRBJ1-6; DNA: TGTGCCAGCAGTCCCCGGACAGAACTATCACCCCTCCACTTT; CDR3: CASSPRTELSPLHF
D: -; size: once; V: TRBV5-4; J: TRBJ2-2; DNA: TGTGCCAGCAGCTTGCGACACAAGAACACCGGGGAGCTGTTTTTT; CDR3: CASSLRHKNTGELFF
D: TRBD1; size: -; V: TRBV20-1; J: TRBJ1-1; DNA: TGCAGTGCCAGCAGTTTCGGACAGGTCGAAGCTTTCTTT; CDR3: CSASSFGQVEAFF
D: -; size: -; V: TRBV12-3/TRBV12-4; J: TRBJ1-1; DNA: TGTGCCAGCACCCGGGGAGGAGGCAAAGCTTTCTTT; CDR3: CASTRGGGKAFF
D: -; size: many; V: TRBV9; J: TRBJ2-2; DNA: TGTGCCAGCAGCCCTCATGGACAGGTATTCGGGAGAGGCACCGGGGAGCTGTTTTTT; CDR3: CASSPHGQVFGRGTGELFF
D: -; size: -; V: TRBV20-1; J: TRBJ1-1; DNA: TGCAGTGCTAGAGGGGTGGGAAACACTGAAGCTTTCTTT; CDR3: CSARGVGNTEAFF
D: -; size: many; V: TRBV12-3/TRBV12-4; J: TRBJ2-2; DNA: TGTGCCAGCACCACCCCGCGGGGCCCCGGGGAGCTGTTTTTT; CDR3: CASTTPRGPGELFF
D: -; size: many; V: TRBV12-3/TRBV12-4; J: TRBJ2-1; DNA: TGTGCCAGCAGTGTACCCGGGACGGTAAATGAGCAGTTCTTC; CDR3: CASSVPGTVNEQFF
D: TRBD2; size: -; V: TRBV11-1; J: TRBJ2-5; DNA: TGTGCCAGCAGCTCAACTAGCGGGGGTAACCAAGAGACCCAGTACTTC; CDR3: CASSSTSGGNQETQYF
D: -; size: many; V: TRBV10-3; J: TRBJ1-5; DNA: TGTGCCATCAGTGAGTTTAAGGGTTCGGGCAATCAGCCCCAGCATTTT; CDR3: CAISEFKGSGNQPQHF
D: -; size: -; V: TRBV7-2; J: TRBJ1-5; DNA: TGTGCCAGCAGCTTAGTAGGGGTGGAGACCCAGCATTTT; CDR3: CASSLVGVETQHF
D: -; size: -; V: TRBV24-1; J: TRBJ2-5; DNA: TGTGCCCGTAGAAGGGAGTACCAAGAGACCCAGTACTTC; CDR3: CARRREYQETQYF
D: -; size: many; V: TRBV4-1; J: TRBJ2-7; DNA: TGCGCCAGCAGCCAAGATCGACAGCTGTCCACCAACGAGCAGTACTTC; CDR3: CASSQDRQLSTNEQYF
D: TRBD1; size: -; V: TRBV7-2; J: TRBJ2-7; DNA: TGTGCCAGCAGTGGACAGGACTCCTACGAGCAGTACTTC; CDR3: CASSGQDSYEQYF